The 21 T cell receptor beta chains given below trace back to one sample, sequenced in a study of blood T cell repertoires in COVID-19. The table came from immunoSEQ multiplex PCR; TCRdb's copy has only in-frame clones and leaves some out. Of around 700,000 clones listed, 85% to 90% are singletons. Sequences were obtained from peripheral blood. The source is a woman younger than 35 with acute or convalescent COVID-19.

J is TRBJ2-7 and V is TRBV13; TRBD2 might be the D (5 bases). The V and J ends lost 0 bases and 5 bases respectively, with 11 bases between them. The CDR3 sequence is 14 residues long. Germline assignment: CDR1 PRHDT and CDR2 FYEKMQ (reference sequence). CDR3 sequence reads: CASSLGFRRDEQYF. The CDR3 DNA is TGTGCCAGCAGCTTAGGATTCAGGCGGGACGAGCAGTACTTC. Drawing the rest from reference TRBV13 and TRBJ2-7, the complete variable domain is AAGVIQSPRHLIKEKRETATLKCYPIPRHDTVYWYQQGPGQDPQFLISFYEKMQSDKGSIPDRFSAQQFSDYHSELNMSSLELGDSALYFCASSLGFRRDEQYFGPGTRLTVT.

The rearrangement joins TRBV9 to TRBJ2-3; 8 bases map to TRBD2. Trimming cost V 0 bases and J 6 bases; bases outside gene matches: 12. The CDR3 is 17 amino acids. Germline V CDR1 and CDR2: SGDLS, YYNGEE. The CDR3, as DNA: TGTGCCAGCAGCGTAGTAGGAGGAGCGGGGGCAAGGGATACGCAGTATTTT. Encoded protein: CASSVVGGAGARDTQYF.

This chain links TRBV7-9 with TRBJ2-2; 7 bases are a match to TRBD1. CDR3 length: 15 amino acids. Germline V gene data show CDR1 as SEHNR and CDR2 as FQNEAQ (reference sequence). Trimming removed 1 base from V and 5 bases from J; junction bases left unmatched: 4. The CDR3 DNA is TGTGCCAGCAGCTTAGGACAGGGTCGTACCGGGGAGCTGTTTTTT. Translating it yields CASSLGQGRTGELFF.

This chain uses TRBV7-2 with TRBJ1-2; D perhaps matches TRBD1 (5 bases). The V gene lost 3 bases and the J gene lost 7 bases, with 18 bases spanning the gap. The length of the CDR3 is 15 residues. From germline, CDR1 is SGHTA and CDR2 FQGNSA. CDR3 region: CASSLKRGGFGGYTF. As DNA, the CDR3 is TGTGCCAGCAGCTTGAAAAGGGGAGGGTTCGGTGGCTACACCTTC.

The chain combines TRBV24-1 with TRBJ1-2; 11 bases agree with TRBD1. Trimming removed 3 bases from V and 10 bases from J; junction bases left unmatched: 9. CDR1 and CDR2 from the germline V gene are KGHDR and SFDVKD. The CDR3 extends over 15 amino acids. CDR3 nucleotides: TGTGCCACCAGTGATCCCGGGACAGGGGGAACTTACTACACCTTC. It encodes CATSDPGTGGTYYTF.

V and J are TRBV19 and TRBJ2-3; 8 bases agree with TRBD1. Germline CDR1 LNHDA, CDR2 SQIVND (reference sequence). This CDR3 contains 14 residues. J was trimmed by 4 bases and V by 5 bases; bases with no gene match: 5. The CDR3 bases are TGTGCCAGTAGTCCCCGGACAGGGCCAGATACGCAGTATTTT. Amino acid sequence: CASSPRTGPDTQYF.

The chain has TRBV7-8 and TRBJ2-7, with 10 bases lining up with TRBD2. From germline, CDR1 is SGHVS and CDR2 FQNEAQ. The CDR3 covers 16 residues. The V segment lost 5 bases and the J segment 3 bases; nucleotides outside the gene matches: 10. CDR3 sequence reads: CASSREALAGVYEQYF. The CDR3 DNA sequence: TGTGCCAGCAGCCGCGAAGCGCTAGCGGGGGTCTACGAGCAGTACTTC.

The gene calls are TRBV29-1 and TRBJ2-7; possible D gene TRBD1, 5 bases. Germline lookup yields CDR1 SQVTM and CDR2 ANQGSEA. This CDR3 is built from 14 residues. Trimming cost V 1 base and J 2 bases, with 12 bases left between them. The CDR3 DNA reads as TGCAGCGTTGAAGTCCAGGGCGCGACCTACGAGCAGTACTTC. It yields the protein CSVEVQGATYEQYF.

The rearrangement uses TRBV5-1 and TRBJ2-4, with D possibly matching TRBD1 (5 bases). Deletions cut 2 bases from V and 0 bases from J, with 9 bases between. This CDR3 region has 15 residues. CDR1 and CDR2 (germline): SGHRS, YFSETQ. CDR3 DNA: TGCGCCAGCAGCTTCAGGGTAGTAGCCAAAAACATTCAGTACTTC. Translation: CASSFRVVAKNIQYF.

This CDR3 is CATRGEGHQPQHF. In DNA, the CDR3 is TGTGCCACTCGGGGGGAGGGCCATCAGCCCCAGCATTTT. The rearrangement joins TRBV15 to TRBJ1-5, with D possibly being TRBD1 (5 bases). The V end lost 9 bases, the J end lost 5 bases, and 14 bases lay between the germline ends. The germline gives CDR1 LNHNV, CDR2 YYDKDF (reference sequence). This CDR3 has 13 residues.

A few counts support this clone. The V gene is TRBV12-3 or TRBV12-4, the J gene TRBJ2-7, with D perhaps matching TRBD1 (7 bases). Between the trimmed V and J ends, which lost 3 bases and 2 bases, there was a span of 8 bases. The CDR3 is 13 residues long. The CDR3 nucleotides are TGTGCCAGCAGTTTCAGGGGGGCCTACGAGCAGTACTTC. This sequence encodes CASSFRGAYEQYF.

This rearrangement joins TRBV12-5 to TRBJ2-7, with TRBD2 as a possible D gene (5 bases). From germline, CDR1 is LGHNT and CDR2 FRNRAP. V shed 7 bases and J shed 1 base, with 11 bases lying between them. CDR3 length: 13 residues. The CDR3 DNA follows: TGTGCTAGTGAAGACGGGAAGTCCTACGAGCAGTACTTC. Its protein is CASEDGKSYEQYF.

The chain uses TRBV2 and TRBJ1-1; 8 nucleotides agree with TRBD1. With V trimmed by 4 bases and J by 3 bases, 1 base remained unmatched. Germline values: CDR1 SNHLY, CDR2 FYNNEI. This CDR3 has 13 amino acids. DNA of the CDR3: TGTGCCAGCAGTGGACAGGGGTACACTGAAGCTTTCTTT. It is translated as CASSGQGYTEAFF.

The CDR3 protein is CATSARGGHQPQHF. As DNA, the CDR3 is TGTGCCACCAGCGCCCGGGGGGGGCATCAGCCCCAGCATTTT. V is TRBV15 and J is TRBJ1-5; TRBD1 is a possible D gene (6 bases). Germline V lookup: CDR1 LNHNV, CDR2 YYDKDF (reference sequence). The CDR3 totals 14 residues. Trimming took off 5 bases at V and 5 bases at J, with 13 bases between the two ends.

This sequence joins TRBV9 and TRBJ2-4; D call uncertain. The CDR3 has 15 amino acids. Trimming left V 7 bases short and J 0 bases short, with 14 bases between. CDR1 is SGDLS and CDR2 is YYNGEE in the germline V gene. The DNA for the CDR3 is TGTGCCAGCCTTTTCGGGTGGAAAGCCAAAAACATTCAGTACTTC. It is translated as CASLFGWKAKNIQYF.

This clone was observed once. This chain connects TRBV29-1 to TRBJ2-7; 7 nucleotides match TRBD1. The CDR3 extends over 12 amino acids. Germline V gene data show CDR1 as SQVTM and CDR2 as ANQGSEA. Trimming at V came to 5 bases and at J to 3 bases, leaving 4 bases not matched to a gene. The CDR3 DNA reads as TGCAGCGTTTGGGACAGTCTCTACGAGCAGTACTTC. Translating it yields CSVWDSLYEQYF.

V usage is TRBV4-1 and J usage is TRBJ2-1, with D possibly matching TRBD1 (7 bases). The germline V and J ends were trimmed by 3 bases and 11 bases, with 14 bases remaining between them. This CDR3 has 13 amino acids. The germline CDR1 and CDR2 sequences are MGHRA and YSYEKL. Written as DNA, the CDR3 is TGCGCCAGCAGCCAGCTTCCAGGGGGGAAGCAGTTCTTC. Translation gives CASSQLPGGKQFF.

The V call is TRBV18, the J call TRBJ2-7, with TRBD1 matching 8 bases. V dropped 3 bases and J dropped 1; count of bases not matched to a gene: 2. Germline V gene sequence: CDR1 KGHSH, CDR2 LQKENI. This CDR3 is 14 amino acids long. CDR3 loop: CASSPRQGSYEQYF. CDR3 in DNA: TGTGCCAGCTCACCCAGACAGGGGTCCTACGAGCAGTACTTC.

This rearrangement joins TRBV27 to TRBJ2-2; 10 nucleotides line up with TRBD1. The CDR3 is 15 amino acids. J gave up 6 bases and V 6 bases, and 7 bases lay outside the gene matches. Germline V lookup: CDR1 MNHEY, CDR2 SMNVEV (reference sequence). Here the CDR3 DNA reads TGTGCCAGCAGGACCGGGACAGGGGCCGCCGGGGAGCTGTTTTTT. It yields the protein CASRTGTGAAGELFF.

The chain uses TRBV19 and TRBJ2-6; TRBD1 matches at 7 bases. Trimming cost V 10 bases and J 0 bases; bases outside gene matches: 6. In germline, CDR1 is LNHDA, CDR2 SQIVND (reference sequence). The CDR3 extends over 15 amino acids. CDR3 protein: CATRGTGSGANVLTF. In DNA, the CDR3 is TGTGCCACCAGGGGGACGGGCTCTGGGGCCAACGTCCTGACTTTC.

The rearrangement uses TRBV10-1 and TRBJ1-1; D possibly corresponds to TRBD1 (5 bases). Germline CDR1 and CDR2: WNHNN and SYGVQD (reference sequence). The CDR3 is made up of 14 amino acids. Trimming shortened V by 4 bases and J by 0 bases, and 9 bases separated the two germline ends. The CDR3, as DNA: TGCGCCAGCAGTGGTGACAGTATGAACACTGAAGCTTTCTTT. Translated: CASSGDSMNTEAFF.